This TCR beta chain was recorded in a study of tumor-infiltrating lymphocytes in oesophageal squamous cell carcinoma (dated by TCRdb to the mid-2010s). A remark on this clonotype: Its antigen has not been determined. Qualities for individual bases were not recorded, and no much larger clone is one base off.

The receptor library was made with PCR. TCRdb names Illumina HiSeq 2000 as the instrument used. TCRdb took the public reads, trimmed them with fastp at Q25, ran MiXCR for clone calling and kept in-frame beta chains. Each CDR3 protein gets just one entry, which takes the most common genes and DNA from the rows behind it. The sample table records 13,000 to 15,000 distinct CDR3 sequences; over 40% of these occur just once. The ten largest clones capture 40% to 50% of the sample. Its CDR3 holds 14 amino acids, cysteine through phenylalanine. Only the CDR3 portion is preserved as DNA: 42 bases, with reading frame beginning at the first base. As encoded in the germline V gene, CDR1 is MNHEY while CDR2 is SVGAGI. Relative to germline, V is missing 7 bases and J is missing 3 bases, with 5 bases of the junction outside any gene match.

The sequence links TRBV6-5 to TRBJ2-3, and TRBD2 matches 9 of the central bases. The clonotype originates from a male donor with esophageal squamous cell carcinoma. Specimen: blood. The sequence in DNA is TGTGCCAGCACCCCTAGCGGGATGACAGATACGCAGTATTTT. Its protein is CASTPSGMTDTQYF.